This is a list of T cell receptor beta chains from one sample in a study of shared clonotypes between healthy human individuals. Repertoires were generated with immunoSEQ multiplex PCR, while TCRdb's copy carries only in-frame clones and drops some. The sample gives about 470,000 clones, around 79% of which show up once; about 13% is in the top ten. Material for sequencing was PBMCs. The source is a woman aged 35 to 49 in good health. Some clones in this sample may be carry-over from other donors' samples. The CDR3 runs from the conserved cysteine through the conserved F or W. Each record gives: clone size, J gene, V gene, D gene, CDR3 protein, CDR3 DNA. D genes are given only for firm matches. Clone sizes are given selectively: once, few, many, or a class where the clone is expanded.

>NA|TRBJ2-7|TRBV11-2|TRBD2
CASSLDYPGTSGSYEQYF
TGTGCCAGCAGCTTAGATTACCCCGGGACTAGCGGGAGTTACGAGCAGTACTTC
>NA|TRBJ2-1|TRBV9|NA
CASSVGIRADEQFF
TGTGCCAGCAGCGTAGGAATACGGGCGGATGAGCAGTTCTTC
>NA|TRBJ1-2|TRBV29-1|NA
CSASHRNYGYTF
TGCAGCGCATCACACCGTAACTATGGCTACACCTTC
>NA|TRBJ1-4|TRBV6-1|TRBD1
CASSEASGQGNEKLFF
TGTGCCAGCAGTGAAGCCTCGGGACAGGGGAATGAAAAACTGTTTTTT
>NA|TRBJ1-2|TRBV19|TRBD1
CASSGQGYGYTF
TGTGCCAGTAGTGGACAGGGATATGGCTACACCTTC
>NA|TRBJ2-3|TRBV5-1|NA
CASSLEGRGGTDTQYF
TGCGCCAGCAGCTTGGAGGGCAGGGGAGGGACAGATACGCAGTATTTT
>NA|TRBJ2-5|TRBV9|NA
CASSYGVSNWETQYF
TGTGCCAGCAGCTACGGAGTGAGTAATTGGGAGACCCAGTACTTC
>NA|TRBJ2-7|TRBV18|NA
CASSSTSIYEQYF
TGTGCCAGCTCATCAACCTCTATTTACGAGCAGTACTTC
>many|TRBJ2-7|TRBV9|TRBD1
CASSVAVGQGLDEQYF
TGTGCCAGCAGCGTAGCCGTGGGACAGGGGCTCGACGAGCAGTACTTC
>NA|TRBJ2-2|TRBV2|NA
CASSNRAHASSGELFF
TGTGCCAGCAGCAACAGGGCCCACGCATCCTCCGGGGAGCTGTTTTTT
>NA|TRBJ1-2|TRBV4-2|NA
CASSQGGEGNYGYTF
TGTGCCAGCAGCCAAGGGGGCGAGGGAAACTATGGCTACACCTTC
>once|TRBJ2-5|TRBV27|TRBD2
CASSVAGVRETQYF
TGTGCCAGCAGTGTAGCGGGAGTAAGGGAGACCCAGTACTTC
>NA|TRBJ2-7|TRBV27|TRBD1
CASSPGTGIPYEQYF
TGTGCCAGCAGTCCGGGGACAGGGATCCCCTACGAGCAGTACTTC
>NA|TRBJ1-2|TRBV7-2|NA
CASSLAPGYGYTF
TGTGCCAGCAGCTTAGCGCCGGGGTATGGCTACACCTTC
>NA|TRBJ1-1|TRBV6-6|TRBD1
CASSSGGRTEAFF
TGTGCCAGCAGTTCAGGGGGCCGCACTGAAGCTTTCTTT
>NA|TRBJ2-1|TRBV5-4|NA
CASSSAPGNEQFF
TGTGCCAGCAGCTCGGCCCCAGGGAATGAGCAGTTCTTC
>NA|TRBJ2-1|TRBV5-4|TRBD2
CASSRLAESYNEQFF
TGTGCCAGCAGCCGTCTAGCGGAATCCTACAATGAGCAGTTCTTC
>NA|TRBJ2-3|TRBV5-1|TRBD2
CASSLGDYTDTQYF
TGCGCCAGCAGCTTGGGGGACTATACAGATACGCAGTATTTT
>few|TRBJ2-2|TRBV2|TRBD1
CASSGQGAGELFF
TGTGCCAGCAGTGGACAGGGGGCCGGGGAGCTGTTTTTT
>NA|TRBJ1-1|TRBV6-1|NA
CASSFSNSPEAFF
TGTGCCAGCAGCTTCTCAAACAGCCCCGAAGCTTTCTTT
>once|TRBJ2-1|TRBV5-1|NA
CASRVQASSYNEQFF
TGCGCCAGCAGAGTACAGGCCTCCTCCTACAATGAGCAGTTCTTC
>NA|TRBJ1-2|TRBV28|NA
CASIQAGGYTF
TGTGCCAGCATTCAGGCGGGAGGCTACACCTTC
>once|TRBJ2-3|TRBV28|TRBD2
CASSSPGLAGRTDTQYF
TGTGCCAGCAGTTCCCCCGGACTAGCGGGACGCACAGATACGCAGTATTTT
>once|TRBJ2-1|TRBV27|TRBD2
CASRSGRAKDEQFF
TGTGCCAGCAGGAGCGGGAGGGCTAAAGATGAGCAGTTCTTC